This T cell receptor (beta chain) was found in a study of shared clonotypes between healthy human individuals. Study summary: Three plates were used per donor for CD4 naive, three for CD4 memory, two for CD8 naive and one for CD8 memory.

Researchers reported that CD8 memory united CD45RO+ cells with CCR7-negative CD45RA+ TemRA cells. Repertoires were generated with immunoSEQ multiplex PCR, while TCRdb's copy carries only in-frame clones and drops some. This sample has 100,000 to 120,000 clones, with around 73% found just once. Study-wide results and caveats: It was anticipated that sequencing depth would influence how many clonotypes donors shared.

The ends were cut back, 5 bases at V and 3 bases at J, with 14 bases in the middle. This CDR3 comprises 15 residues. Germline V gene sequence: CDR1 SGHTA, CDR2 FQGNSA. Only a few counts were recorded for this clone. Its matching antigen is unknown. The receptor comes from a woman in her 30s in good health. V and J are TRBV7-2 and TRBJ2-1; D not certain. Sequencing was carried out using memory CD8+ T cells sorted from blood. Subset defined: CD45RO+ cells pooled with CCR7-negative TemRA cells. The CDR3 bases are TGTGCCAGCAGCATTAACAAACCTAACTACAATGAGCAGTTCTTC. It codes for CASSINKPNYNEQFF.